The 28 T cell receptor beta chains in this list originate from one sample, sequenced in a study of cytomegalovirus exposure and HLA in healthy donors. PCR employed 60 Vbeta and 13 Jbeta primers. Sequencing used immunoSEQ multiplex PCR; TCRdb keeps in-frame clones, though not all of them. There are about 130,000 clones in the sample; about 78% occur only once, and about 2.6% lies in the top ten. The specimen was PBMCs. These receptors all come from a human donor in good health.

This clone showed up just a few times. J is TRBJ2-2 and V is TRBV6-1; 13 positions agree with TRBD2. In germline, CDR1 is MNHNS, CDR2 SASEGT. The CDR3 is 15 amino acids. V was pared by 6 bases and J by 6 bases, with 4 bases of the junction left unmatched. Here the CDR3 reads CASRGTSGIPGELFF. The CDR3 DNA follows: TGTGCCAGCAGAGGGACTAGCGGGATCCCCGGGGAGCTGTTTTTT.

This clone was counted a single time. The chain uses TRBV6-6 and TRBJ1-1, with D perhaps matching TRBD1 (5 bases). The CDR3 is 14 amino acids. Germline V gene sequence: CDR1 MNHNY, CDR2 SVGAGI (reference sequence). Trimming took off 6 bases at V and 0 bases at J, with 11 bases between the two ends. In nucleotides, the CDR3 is TGTGCCAGCAGGGACGGGGACTTGAACACTGAAGCTTTCTTT. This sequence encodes CASRDGDLNTEAFF.

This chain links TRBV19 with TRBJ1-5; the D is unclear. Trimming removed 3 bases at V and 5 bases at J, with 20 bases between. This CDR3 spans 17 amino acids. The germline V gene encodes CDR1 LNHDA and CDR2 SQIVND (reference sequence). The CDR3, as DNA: TGTGCCAGTAGTATTTTTCGGGGAGCTACCTATTATCAGCCCCAGCATTTT. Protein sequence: CASSIFRGATYYQPQHF. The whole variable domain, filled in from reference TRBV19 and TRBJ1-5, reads DGGITQSPKYLFRKEGQNVTLSCEQNLNHDAMYWYRQDPGQGLRLIYYSQIVNDFQKGDIAEGYSVSREKKESFPLTVTSAQKNPTAFYLCASSIFRGATYYQPQHFGDGTRLSIL.

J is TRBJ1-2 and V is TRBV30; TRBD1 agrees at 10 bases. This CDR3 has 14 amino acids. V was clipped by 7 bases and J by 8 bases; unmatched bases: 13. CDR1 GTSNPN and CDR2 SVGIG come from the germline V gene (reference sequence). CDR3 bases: TGTGCCTTCTTAAGTCCCGGGACAGGGGACGGCTACACCTTC. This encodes CAFLSPGTGDGYTF.

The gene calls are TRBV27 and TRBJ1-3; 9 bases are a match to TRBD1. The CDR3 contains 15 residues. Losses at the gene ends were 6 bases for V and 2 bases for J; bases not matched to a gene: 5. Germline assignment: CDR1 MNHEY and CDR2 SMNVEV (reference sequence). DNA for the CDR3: TGTGCCAGCAGGTTGGGACAGGGCCCTGGAAACACCATATATTTT. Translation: CASRLGQGPGNTIYF.

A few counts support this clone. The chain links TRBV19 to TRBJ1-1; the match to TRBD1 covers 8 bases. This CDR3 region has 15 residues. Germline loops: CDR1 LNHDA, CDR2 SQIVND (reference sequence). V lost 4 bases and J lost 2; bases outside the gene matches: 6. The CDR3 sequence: CASSRRQGFNTEAFF. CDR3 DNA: TGTGCCAGTAGTAGACGACAGGGGTTTAACACTGAAGCTTTCTTT. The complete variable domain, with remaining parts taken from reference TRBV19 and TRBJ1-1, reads DGGITQSPKYLFRKEGQNVTLSCEQNLNHDAMYWYRQDPGQGLRLIYYSQIVNDFQKGDIAEGYSVSREKKESFPLTVTSAQKNPTAFYLCASSRRQGFNTEAFFGQGTRLTVV.

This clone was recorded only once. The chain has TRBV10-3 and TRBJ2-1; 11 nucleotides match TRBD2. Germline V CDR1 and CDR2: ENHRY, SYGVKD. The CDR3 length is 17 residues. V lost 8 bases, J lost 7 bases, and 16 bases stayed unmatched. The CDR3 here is CAIQRGLAGGIQNEQFF. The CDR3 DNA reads TGTGCCATCCAACGGGGGCTAGCGGGGGGAATACAAAATGAGCAGTTCTTC.

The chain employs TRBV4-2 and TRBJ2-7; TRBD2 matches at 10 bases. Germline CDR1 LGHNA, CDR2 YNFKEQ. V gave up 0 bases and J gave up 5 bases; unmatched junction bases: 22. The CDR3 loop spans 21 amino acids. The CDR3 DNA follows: TGTGCCAGCAGCCAAGAGAACCCCAGGGCTAGCGGGAGAGTAAATGTGGACGAGCAGTACTTC. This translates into CASSQENPRASGRVNVDEQYF.

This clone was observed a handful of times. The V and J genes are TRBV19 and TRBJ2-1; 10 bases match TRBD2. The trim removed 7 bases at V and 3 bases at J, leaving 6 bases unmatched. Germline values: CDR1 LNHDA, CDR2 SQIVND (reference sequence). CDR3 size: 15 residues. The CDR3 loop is CASTLTSGYYNEQFF. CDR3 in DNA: TGTGCCAGTACCTTGACTAGCGGGTACTACAATGAGCAGTTCTTC.

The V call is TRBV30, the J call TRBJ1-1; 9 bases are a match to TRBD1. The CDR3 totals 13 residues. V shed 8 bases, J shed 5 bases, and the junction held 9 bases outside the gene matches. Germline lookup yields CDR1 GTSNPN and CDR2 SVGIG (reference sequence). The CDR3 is CAGTRQGGTEAFF. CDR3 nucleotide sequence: TGTGCCGGAACAAGACAGGGGGGGACTGAAGCTTTCTTT. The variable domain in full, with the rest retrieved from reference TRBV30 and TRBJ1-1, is SQTIHQWPATLVQPVGSPLSLECTVEGTSNPNLYWYRQAAGRGLQLLFYSVGIGQISSEVPQNLSASRPQDRQFILSSKKLLLSDSGFYLCAGTRQGGTEAFFGQGTRLTVV.

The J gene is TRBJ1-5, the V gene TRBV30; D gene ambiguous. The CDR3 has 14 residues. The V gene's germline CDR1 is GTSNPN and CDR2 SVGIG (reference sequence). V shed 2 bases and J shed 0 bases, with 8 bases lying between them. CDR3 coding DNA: TGTGCCTGGAGTTCTACCTATAGCAATCAGCCCCAGCATTTT. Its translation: CAWSSTYSNQPQHF.

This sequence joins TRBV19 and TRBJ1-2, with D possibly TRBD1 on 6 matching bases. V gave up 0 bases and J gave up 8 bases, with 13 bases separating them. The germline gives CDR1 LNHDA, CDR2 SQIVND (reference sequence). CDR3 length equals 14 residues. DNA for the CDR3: TGTGCCAGTAGTATAGAGGGCAGGGGACGCGGCTACACCTTC. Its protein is CASSIEGRGRGYTF.

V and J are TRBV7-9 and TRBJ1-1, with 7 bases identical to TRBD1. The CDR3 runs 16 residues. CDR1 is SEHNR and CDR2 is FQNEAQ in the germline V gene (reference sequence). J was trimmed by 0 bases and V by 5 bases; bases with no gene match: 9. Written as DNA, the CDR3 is TGTGCCAGCAGCCAACGACAGGGAGGCCTGAACACTGAAGCTTTCTTT. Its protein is CASSQRQGGLNTEAFF.

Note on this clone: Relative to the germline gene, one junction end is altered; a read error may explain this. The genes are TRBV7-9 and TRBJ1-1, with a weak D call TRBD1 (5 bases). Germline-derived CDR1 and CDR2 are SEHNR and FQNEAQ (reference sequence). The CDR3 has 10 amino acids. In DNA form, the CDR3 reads TGTTCCAGCGCGGCAGGGCGCGCTTTCTTT. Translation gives CSSAAGRAFF.

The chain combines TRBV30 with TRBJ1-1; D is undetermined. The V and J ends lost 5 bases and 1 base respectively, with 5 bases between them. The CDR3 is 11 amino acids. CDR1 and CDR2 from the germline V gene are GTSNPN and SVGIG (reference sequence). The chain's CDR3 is CAWDRNTEAFF. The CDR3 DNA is TGTGCCTGGGATAGGAACACTGAAGCTTTCTTT.

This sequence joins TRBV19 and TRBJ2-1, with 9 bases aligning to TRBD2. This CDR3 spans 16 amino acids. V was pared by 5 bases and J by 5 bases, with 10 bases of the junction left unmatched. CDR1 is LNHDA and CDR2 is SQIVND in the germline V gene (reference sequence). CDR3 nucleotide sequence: TGTGCCAGTAGTCCCATTAGCGGGGGTTGGGACAATGAGCAGTTCTTC. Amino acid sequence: CASSPISGGWDNEQFF.

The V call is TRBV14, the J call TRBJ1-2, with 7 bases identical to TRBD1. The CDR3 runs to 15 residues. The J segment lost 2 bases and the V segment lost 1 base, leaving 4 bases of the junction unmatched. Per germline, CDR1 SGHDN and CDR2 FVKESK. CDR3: CASSQGVQGNYGYTF. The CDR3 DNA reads TGTGCCAGCAGCCAAGGGGTACAGGGGAACTATGGCTACACCTTC.

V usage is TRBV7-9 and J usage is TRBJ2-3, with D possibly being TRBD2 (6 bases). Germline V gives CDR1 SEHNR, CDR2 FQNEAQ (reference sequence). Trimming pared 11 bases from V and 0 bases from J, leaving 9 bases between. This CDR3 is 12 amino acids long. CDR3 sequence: CAGTGSTDTQYF. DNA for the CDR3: TGTGCCGGGACTGGCAGCACAGATACGCAGTATTTT.

CDR3 residues: CASSGILVAGTDTQYF. CDR3 in DNA: TGTGCCAGCAGTGGTATACTAGTTGCTGGCACAGATACGCAGTATTTT. This rearrangement joins TRBV2 to TRBJ2-3, with D possibly TRBD2 on 5 matching bases. The CDR3 is 16 amino acids. V dropped 4 bases and J dropped 1 base, with 15 bases sitting between them. Looked up from germline, CDR1 is SNHLY and CDR2 is FYNNEI.

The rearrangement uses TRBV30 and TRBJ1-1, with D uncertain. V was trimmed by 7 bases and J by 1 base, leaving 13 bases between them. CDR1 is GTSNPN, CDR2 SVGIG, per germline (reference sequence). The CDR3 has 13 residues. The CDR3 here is CALKHTANTEAFF. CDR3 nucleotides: TGTGCCTTAAAACATACAGCGAACACTGAAGCTTTCTTT.

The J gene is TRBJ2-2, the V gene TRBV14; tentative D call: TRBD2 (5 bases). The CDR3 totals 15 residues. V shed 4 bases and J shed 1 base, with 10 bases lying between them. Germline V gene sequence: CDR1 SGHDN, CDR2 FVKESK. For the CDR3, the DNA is TGTGCCAGCAGCCGACGGGGTCTGAACACCGGGGAGCTGTTTTTT. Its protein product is CASSRRGLNTGELFF.

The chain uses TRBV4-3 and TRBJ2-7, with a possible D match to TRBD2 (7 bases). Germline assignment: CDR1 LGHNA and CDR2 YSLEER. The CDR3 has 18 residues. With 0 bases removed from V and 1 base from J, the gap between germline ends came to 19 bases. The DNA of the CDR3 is TGCGCCAGCAGCCAAGATCGAGGGGGGGGCCCTACATCCTACGAGCAGTACTTC. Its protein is CASSQDRGGGPTSYEQYF.

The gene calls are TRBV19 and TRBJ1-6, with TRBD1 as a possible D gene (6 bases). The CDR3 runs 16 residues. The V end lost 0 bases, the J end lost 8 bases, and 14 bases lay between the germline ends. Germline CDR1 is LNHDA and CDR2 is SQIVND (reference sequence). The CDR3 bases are TGTGCCAGTAGTATAGATGGTGGGACATTGTATTCACCCCTCCACTTT. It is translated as CASSIDGGTLYSPLHF. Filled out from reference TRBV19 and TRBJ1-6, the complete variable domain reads DGGITQSPKYLFRKEGQNVTLSCEQNLNHDAMYWYRQDPGQGLRLIYYSQIVNDFQKGDIAEGYSVSREKKESFPLTVTSAQKNPTAFYLCASSIDGGTLYSPLHFGNGTRLTVT.

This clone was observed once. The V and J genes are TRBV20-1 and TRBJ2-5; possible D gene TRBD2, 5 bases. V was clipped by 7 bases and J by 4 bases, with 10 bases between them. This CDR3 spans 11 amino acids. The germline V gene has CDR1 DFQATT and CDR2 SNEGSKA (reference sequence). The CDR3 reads CSVRAAETQYF. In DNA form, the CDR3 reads TGCAGTGTCAGAGCGGCAGAGACCCAGTACTTC.

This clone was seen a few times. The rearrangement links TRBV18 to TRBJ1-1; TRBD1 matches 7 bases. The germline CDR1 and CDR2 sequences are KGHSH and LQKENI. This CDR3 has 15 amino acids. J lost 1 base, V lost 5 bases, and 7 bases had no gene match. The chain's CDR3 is CASSRLDRANTEAFF. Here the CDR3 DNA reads TGTGCCAGCTCAAGACTCGACAGGGCGAACACTGAAGCTTTCTTT. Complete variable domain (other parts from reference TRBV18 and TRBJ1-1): NAGVMQNPRHLVRRRGQEARLRCSPMKGHSHVYWYRQLPEEGLKFMVYLQKENIIDESGMPKERFSAEFPKEGPSILRIQQVVRGDSAAYFCASSRLDRANTEAFFGQGTRLTVV.

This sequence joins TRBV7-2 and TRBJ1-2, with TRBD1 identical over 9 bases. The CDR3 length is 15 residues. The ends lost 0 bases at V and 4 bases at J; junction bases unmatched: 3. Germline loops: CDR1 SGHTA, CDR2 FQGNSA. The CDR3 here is CASSLAPGQGYGYTF. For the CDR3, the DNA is TGTGCCAGCAGCTTAGCGCCGGGACAGGGCTATGGCTACACCTTC.

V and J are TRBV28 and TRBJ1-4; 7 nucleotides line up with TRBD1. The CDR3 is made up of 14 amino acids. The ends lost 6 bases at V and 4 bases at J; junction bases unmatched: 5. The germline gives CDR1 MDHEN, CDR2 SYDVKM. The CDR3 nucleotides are TGTGCCAGCAGCCGGACAGGCCTTAATGAAAAACTGTTTTTT. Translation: CASSRTGLNEKLFF.

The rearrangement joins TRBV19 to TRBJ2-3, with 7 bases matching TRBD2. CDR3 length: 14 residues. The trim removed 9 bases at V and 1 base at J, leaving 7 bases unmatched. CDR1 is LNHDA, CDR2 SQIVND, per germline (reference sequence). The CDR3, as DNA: TGTGCCAGGGGGGGGGACGGAGGCACAGATACGCAGTATTTT. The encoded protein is CARGGDGGTDTQYF.